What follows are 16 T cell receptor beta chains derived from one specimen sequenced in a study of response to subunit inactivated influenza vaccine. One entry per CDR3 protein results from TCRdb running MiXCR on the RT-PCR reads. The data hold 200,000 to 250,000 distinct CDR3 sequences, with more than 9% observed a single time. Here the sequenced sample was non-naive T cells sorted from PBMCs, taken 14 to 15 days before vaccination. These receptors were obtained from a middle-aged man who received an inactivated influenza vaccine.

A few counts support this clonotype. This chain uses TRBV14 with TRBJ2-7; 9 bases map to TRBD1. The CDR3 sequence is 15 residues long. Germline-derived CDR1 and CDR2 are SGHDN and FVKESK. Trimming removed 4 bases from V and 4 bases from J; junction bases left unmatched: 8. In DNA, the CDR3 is TGTGCCAGCAGCCTACCCGGGACAGGGATTTACGAGCAGTACTTC. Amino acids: CASSLPGTGIYEQYF.

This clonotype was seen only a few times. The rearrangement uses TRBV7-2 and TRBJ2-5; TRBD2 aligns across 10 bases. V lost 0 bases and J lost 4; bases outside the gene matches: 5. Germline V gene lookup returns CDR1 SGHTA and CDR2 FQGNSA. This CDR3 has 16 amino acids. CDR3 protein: CASSLAISGGTETQYF. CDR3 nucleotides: TGTGCCAGCAGCTTAGCTATTAGCGGGGGGACAGAGACCCAGTACTTC.

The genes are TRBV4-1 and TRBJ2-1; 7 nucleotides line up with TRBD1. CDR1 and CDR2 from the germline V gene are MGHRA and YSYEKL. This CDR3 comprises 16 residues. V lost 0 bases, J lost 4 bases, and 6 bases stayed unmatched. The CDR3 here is CASSQEAGTAYNEQFF. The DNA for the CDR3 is TGCGCCAGCAGCCAAGAGGCCGGGACAGCTTACAATGAGCAGTTCTTC.

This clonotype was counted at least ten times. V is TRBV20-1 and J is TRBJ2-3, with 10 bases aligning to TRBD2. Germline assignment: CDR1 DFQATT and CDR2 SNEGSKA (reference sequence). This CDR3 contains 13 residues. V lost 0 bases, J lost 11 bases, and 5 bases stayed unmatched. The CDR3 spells CSAREASGSEQYF. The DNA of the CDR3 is TGCAGTGCTAGAGAAGCTAGCGGGAGCGAGCAGTATTTT.

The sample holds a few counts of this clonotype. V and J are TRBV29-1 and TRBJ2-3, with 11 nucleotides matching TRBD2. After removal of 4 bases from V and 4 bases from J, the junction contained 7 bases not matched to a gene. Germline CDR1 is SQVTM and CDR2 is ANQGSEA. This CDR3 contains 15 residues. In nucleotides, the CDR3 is TGCAGCGTTGTAGGGGCTAGCGGGAGGCCAGATACGCAGTATTTT. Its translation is CSVVGASGRPDTQYF.

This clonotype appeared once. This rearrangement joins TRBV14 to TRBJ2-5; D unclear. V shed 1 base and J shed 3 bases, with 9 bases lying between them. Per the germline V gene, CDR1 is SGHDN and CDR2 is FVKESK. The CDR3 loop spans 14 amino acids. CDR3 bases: TGTGCCAGCAGCCAAGTGGCCAGTAAAGAGACCCAGTACTTC. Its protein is CASSQVASKETQYF.

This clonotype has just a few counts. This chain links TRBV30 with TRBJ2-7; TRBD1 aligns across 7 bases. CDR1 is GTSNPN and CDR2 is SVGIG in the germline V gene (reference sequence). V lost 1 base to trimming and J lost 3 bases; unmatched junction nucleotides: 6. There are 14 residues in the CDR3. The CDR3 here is CAWSGDSLSYEQYF. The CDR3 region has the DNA TGTGCCTGGAGTGGGGACAGTCTTAGCTACGAGCAGTACTTC.

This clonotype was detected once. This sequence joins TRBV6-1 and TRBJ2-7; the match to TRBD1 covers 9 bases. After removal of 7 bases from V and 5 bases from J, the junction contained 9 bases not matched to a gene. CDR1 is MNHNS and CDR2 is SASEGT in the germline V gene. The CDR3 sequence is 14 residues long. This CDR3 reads CASKKGTGTNEQYF. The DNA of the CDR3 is TGTGCCAGCAAGAAAGGGACAGGGACCAACGAGCAGTACTTC.

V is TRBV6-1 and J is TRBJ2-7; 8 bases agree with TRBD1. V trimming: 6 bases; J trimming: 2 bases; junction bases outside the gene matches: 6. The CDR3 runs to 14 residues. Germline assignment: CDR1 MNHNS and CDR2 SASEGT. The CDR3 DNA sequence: TGTGCCAGCAGACCAGGGGGCCTTACCTACGAGCAGTACTTC. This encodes CASRPGGLTYEQYF.

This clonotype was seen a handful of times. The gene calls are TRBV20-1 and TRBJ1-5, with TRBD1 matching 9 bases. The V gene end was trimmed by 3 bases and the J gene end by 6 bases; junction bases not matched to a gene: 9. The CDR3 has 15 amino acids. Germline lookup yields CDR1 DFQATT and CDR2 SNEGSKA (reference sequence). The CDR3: CSASAWTGVIQPQHF. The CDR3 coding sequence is TGCAGTGCTAGCGCCTGGACAGGGGTAATTCAGCCCCAGCATTTT.

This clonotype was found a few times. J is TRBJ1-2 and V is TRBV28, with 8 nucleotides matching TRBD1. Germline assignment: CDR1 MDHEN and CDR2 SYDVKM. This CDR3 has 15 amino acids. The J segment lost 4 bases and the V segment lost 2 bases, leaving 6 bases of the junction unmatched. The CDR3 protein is CASSLGPGTGYGYTF. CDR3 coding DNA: TGTGCCAGCAGTTTAGGCCCCGGGACAGGCTATGGCTACACCTTC.

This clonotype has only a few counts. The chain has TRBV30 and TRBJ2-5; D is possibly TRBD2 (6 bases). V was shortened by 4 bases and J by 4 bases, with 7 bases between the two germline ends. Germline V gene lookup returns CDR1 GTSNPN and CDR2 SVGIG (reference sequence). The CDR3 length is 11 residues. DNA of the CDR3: TGTGCCTGGACTAGCGCAGAGACCCAGTACTTC. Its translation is CAWTSAETQYF.

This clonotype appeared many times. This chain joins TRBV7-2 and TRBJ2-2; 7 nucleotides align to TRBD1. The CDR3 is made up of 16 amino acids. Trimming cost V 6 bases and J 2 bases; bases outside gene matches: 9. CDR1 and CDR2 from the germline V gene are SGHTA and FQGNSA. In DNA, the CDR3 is TGTGCCAGCAGTAGGGGATGGACAGGAAACACCGGGGAGCTGTTTTTT. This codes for CASSRGWTGNTGELFF.

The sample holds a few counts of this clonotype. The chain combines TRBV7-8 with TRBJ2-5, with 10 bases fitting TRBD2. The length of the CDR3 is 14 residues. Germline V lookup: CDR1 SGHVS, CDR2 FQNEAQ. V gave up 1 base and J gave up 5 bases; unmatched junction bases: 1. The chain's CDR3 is CASSLGGLAETQYF. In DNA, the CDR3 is TGTGCCAGCAGCTTAGGGGGACTAGCGGAGACCCAGTACTTC.

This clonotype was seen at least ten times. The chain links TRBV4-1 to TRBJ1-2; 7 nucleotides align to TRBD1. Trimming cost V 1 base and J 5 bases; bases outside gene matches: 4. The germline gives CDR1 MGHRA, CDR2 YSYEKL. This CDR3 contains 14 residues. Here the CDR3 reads CASSQGNRGYGYTF. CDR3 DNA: TGCGCCAGCAGCCAAGGGAACAGGGGTTATGGCTACACCTTC.

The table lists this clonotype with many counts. CDR3 in amino acids: CASSLAESLMGSDEGEQYF. In nucleotides, the CDR3 is TGCGCCAGCAGCTTGGCGGAGTCCCTTATGGGTTCCGACGAGGGAGAGCAGTACTTC. The genes are TRBV5-1 and TRBJ2-7; D perhaps matches TRBD2 (5 bases). This CDR3 has 19 residues. The V and J ends lost 0 bases and 7 bases respectively, with 29 bases between them. The germline V gene has CDR1 SGHRS and CDR2 YFSETQ.